These T cell receptor beta chains were read from a single sample in a study of cytomegalovirus exposure and HLA in healthy donors. Assay used: immunoSEQ multiplex PCR; TCRdb lists only in-frame clones, some missing. The profile shows roughly 120,000 clones, roughly 80% of them singletons. The specimen sequenced was PBMCs. These receptors were collected from a woman in her twenties or thirties in good health and CMV-seropositive. The CDR3 runs from the conserved cysteine through the conserved F or W. The D gene is left open where the match is weak. Clone size, where shown, is once, few, many, or a class for clones that have expanded.

size	V	J	D	DNA	CDR3
NA	TRBV19	TRBJ1-5	TRBD1	TGTGCCAGTAGTTGGACAGGGGAGAATCAGCCCCAGCATTTT	CASSWTGENQPQHF
once	TRBV11-1	TRBJ2-5	TRBD2	TGTGCCAGCAGCTTAGGTGGGACTACGGCAGAGACCCAGTACTTC	CASSLGGTTAETQYF
NA	TRBV4-2	TRBJ1-1	NA	TGTGCCAGCAGCCAAGACAGGGGTACTGAAGCTTTCTTT	CASSQDRGTEAFF
NA	TRBV30	TRBJ1-3	NA	TGTGCCTGGAGTACGGGACTGCCGATATATTTT	CAWSTGLPIYF
NA	TRBV9	TRBJ2-2	NA	TGTGCCAGCAGCGTAGCTTCCCAGGCCCCCGGGGAGCTGTTTTTT	CASSVASQAPGELFF
NA	TRBV30	TRBJ2-7	TRBD2	TGTGCCTGGACTAGTAGCGGGGAGAGCTACGAGCAGTACTTC	CAWTSSGESYEQYF
NA	TRBV28	TRBJ1-1	NA	TGTGCCAGCACCGAAACCGGGACTAACACTGAAGCTTTCTTT	CASTETGTNTEAFF
NA	TRBV2	TRBJ1-2	NA	TGTGCCAGCAGTGATTCAGGGCTGGGACTTGGCTACACCTTC	CASSDSGLGLGYTF
NA	TRBV5-1	TRBJ2-3	TRBD1	TGCGCCAGCACCAGGGGGCAAGACACAGATACGCAGTATTTT	CASTRGQDTDTQYF
NA	TRBV19	TRBJ1-4	TRBD1	TGTGCCAGTGCGACAGGGACTAATGAAAAACTGTTTTTT	CASATGTNEKLFF
NA	TRBV2	TRBJ2-7	NA	TGTGCCAGCAGTGAAGCAGGAGGGGCTGGATACGAGCAGTACTTC	CASSEAGGAGYEQYF
NA	TRBV6-6	TRBJ2-7	NA	TGTGCCAGCAGTTCAACCCTAAAACCGAACCCCTACGAGCAGTACTTC	CASSSTLKPNPYEQYF
NA	TRBV28	TRBJ2-1	NA	TGTGCCAGCAGTTTAATGGTTAGGGCAGGGATTAGCAATGAGCAGTTCTTC	CASSLMVRAGISNEQFF
few	TRBV19	TRBJ2-5	TRBD2	TGTGCCAGTAGTATCCAAAGCGGGAGTATGGCCCAGTACTTC	CASSIQSGSMAQYF
NA	TRBV6-1	TRBJ1-1	TRBD1	TGTGCCAGCAGGGACAGGGGGAAGGAGAGAACTGAAGCTTTCTTT	CASRDRGKERTEAFF
NA	TRBV5-1	TRBJ2-2	TRBD2	TGCGCCAGCAGCCCGGGGACTAGCGGTTACAACACCGGGGAGCTGTTTTTT	CASSPGTSGYNTGELFF
once	TRBV30	TRBJ2-7	TRBD1	TGTGCCTGGGAAGGACAGGGGTCCTACGAGCAGTACTTC	CAWEGQGSYEQYF
few	TRBV6-5	TRBJ1-2	NA	TGTGCCAGCAGTTACTCGTACCGACAAAACTATGGCTACACCTTC	CASSYSYRQNYGYTF
NA	TRBV27	TRBJ1-2	NA	TGTGCCAGGAGGACAGCCGACTATGGCTACACCTTC	CARRTADYGYTF
NA	TRBV4-2	TRBJ2-7	NA	TGTGCCAGCAGCTTCCAGGACACCGGGTCCTACGAGCAGTACTTC	CASSFQDTGSYEQYF
NA	TRBV2	TRBJ1-1	NA	TGTGCCAGCAGTGAAGCGAATTCGGGAAGAGGCGCAGTAGCTTTCTTT	CASSEANSGRGAVAFF
NA	TRBV12-5	TRBJ2-3	NA	TGTGCTAGTGGTTTGTACGGGACTCCTGATCCAGATACGCAGTATTTT	CASGLYGTPDPDTQYF
NA	TRBV30	TRBJ1-1	TRBD1	TGTGCCTGGAGTGGGACAGGGTTATATCGGAACACTGAAGCTTTCTTT	CAWSGTGLYRNTEAFF
NA	TRBV5-6	TRBJ2-7	NA	TGTGCCAGCAGCAGGGAGATTGGGCACGAGCAGTACTTC	CASSREIGHEQYF
NA	TRBV10-3	TRBJ2-7	TRBD1	TGTGCCATCCGTCAACTGGGGGCAGGGGGTGACGAGCAGTACTTC	CAIRQLGAGGDEQYF
NA	TRBV2	TRBJ2-3	TRBD2	TGTGCCGGCATGGGGACAAAGCCGGGACTAGCGAAGCCAGATACGCAGTATTTT	CAGMGTKPGLAKPDTQYF
NA	TRBV4-1	TRBJ2-5	TRBD2	TGCGCCAGCAGCCAACAATACGGGGGGGCCGCGGTGGAGACCCAGTACTTC	CASSQQYGGAAVETQYF
NA	TRBV19	TRBJ1-2	TRBD1	TGTGCCAGCATTTCCGGGACAGGGAGTGGGTATGGCTACACCTTC	CASISGTGSGYGYTF
NA	TRBV5-4	TRBJ1-2	TRBD1	TGTGCCAGCAGCTTGGGGGACAGGTCTGGCGTCTATGGCTACACCTTC	CASSLGDRSGVYGYTF
once	TRBV11-3	TRBJ1-4	TRBD1	TGTGCCAGCAGCCCCCCCCCTCGGGACAGGGCGGACGAAAAACTGTTTTTT	CASSPPPRDRADEKLFF
NA	TRBV11-2	TRBJ2-3	TRBD2	TGTGCCAGCAGCGCACTAGCGGGGCGCCAGACGCAGTATTTT	CASSALAGRQTQYF
few	TRBV29-1	TRBJ2-5	NA	TGCAGCGTTGAAGGGAGGCTAGGGGAGACCCAGTACTTC	CSVEGRLGETQYF
NA	TRBV11-2	TRBJ2-3	NA	TGTGCCAGCAGCTTCGGCGGGGGCACAGATACGCAGTATTTT	CASSFGGGTDTQYF
few	TRBV19	TRBJ2-1	NA	TGTGCCAGTAGTCGAAGATACAGGGATACCTACAATGAGCAGTTCTTC	CASSRRYRDTYNEQFF
NA	TRBV7-8	TRBJ2-1	NA	TGTGCCAGCAGCTCACAGGGACAAACATACAATGAGCAGTTCTTC	CASSSQGQTYNEQFF
NA	TRBV4-1	TRBJ1-1	TRBD1	TGCGCCAGCAGCCATTTCCCCAAGGACAGGGCGGGAGCTTTCTTT	CASSHFPKDRAGAFF
NA	TRBV7-9	TRBJ1-2	NA	TGTGCCAGCAGTCCTAGGGCAGGGTATTATGGCTACACCTTC	CASSPRAGYYGYTF
NA	TRBV29-1	TRBJ2-7	TRBD1	TGCAGCGTAGGACAGGGGAACAACTACGAGCAGTACTTC	CSVGQGNNYEQYF
NA	TRBV6-5	TRBJ2-7	TRBD2	TGTGCCAGCAGGATCACTAGCGGAGGGGGCTACGAGCAGTACTTC	CASRITSGGGYEQYF
NA	TRBV10-3	TRBJ2-7	TRBD2	TGTGCCATCAGTGAAGGGGGACTAGCGGGAGGGAGCTACGAGCAGTACTTC	CAISEGGLAGGSYEQYF
NA	TRBV2	TRBJ1-3	NA	TGTGCCGGCGAGGTATCTGGAAACACCATATATTTT	CAGEVSGNTIYF
NA	TRBV9	TRBJ1-1	NA	TGTGCCAGCAGCCCGGACTTGAACACTGAAGCTTTCTTT	CASSPDLNTEAFF
NA	TRBV18	TRBJ1-3	NA	TGTGCCAGCTCACCCCAAACGGGTTTTGGAAACACCATATATTTT	CASSPQTGFGNTIYF
NA	TRBV7-3	TRBJ2-7	TRBD2	TGTGCCAGCAGCCAAACCCGGGAGGACGAGCAGTACTTC	CASSQTREDEQYF